Here is one T cell receptor (beta chain) with its context. Its antigen is not known. Trimming took off 2 bases at V and 0 bases at J, with 15 bases between the two ends. The CDR3 is 16 amino acids. CDR1 is GTSNPN and CDR2 is SVGIG in the germline V gene (reference sequence). Mismatch repair deficiency was confirmed in all patients, by PCR or immunohistochemistry. The TCR-sequenced patients were a few responders to pembrolizumab. The repertoire was sequenced with immunoSEQ multiplex PCR; TCRdb's copy has only in-frame clones and lacks some. This table holds some 110,000 clones, 65% to 80% found once. This sample is part of a study of PD-1 blockade in mismatch repair-deficient tumors. Findings of the study overall: Tumor-resident clones, often absent from pretreatment blood, expanded after pembrolizumab and then contracted.

The clonotype was recovered from an adult with mismatch repair-deficient cancer. The chain recombines TRBV30 with TRBJ2-3, with D possibly TRBD2 on 6 matching bases. Sequencing was performed on peripheral blood, taken 60 weeks after starting pembrolizumab. The CDR3 DNA sequence: TGTGCCTGGAGTAGGGGAGGCTGGACTAGCACAGATACGCAGTATTTT. Amino acid sequence: CAWSRGGWTSTDTQYF.